This T cell receptor (beta chain) was observed in a study of blood T cell repertoires in COVID-19. In Cohort 3, a recovered donor had either two negative PCRs, clearance, or symptom resolution. This table comes from immunoSEQ multiplex PCR, and its TCRdb copy is limited to in-frame clones, with some not included. The top ten hold around a tenth of the sample, which has fewer than 350,000 clones, about 91% seen once. The sample was PBMCs or T cells enriched from blood (not recorded which). The TCR originated in a woman aged 40 to 50 who had recovered from COVID-19.

CDR3 in amino acids: CASSPRAGRYEQYF. The CDR3 nucleotides read TGCGCCAGCAGCCCTAGGGCAGGGCGCTACGAGCAGTACTTC. This chain joins TRBV10-2 and TRBJ2-7; possible D gene TRBD1, 5 bases. Per germline, CDR1 WSHSY and CDR2 SAAADI. The CDR3 is 14 amino acids. V shed 6 bases and J shed 3 bases, with 15 bases lying between them.